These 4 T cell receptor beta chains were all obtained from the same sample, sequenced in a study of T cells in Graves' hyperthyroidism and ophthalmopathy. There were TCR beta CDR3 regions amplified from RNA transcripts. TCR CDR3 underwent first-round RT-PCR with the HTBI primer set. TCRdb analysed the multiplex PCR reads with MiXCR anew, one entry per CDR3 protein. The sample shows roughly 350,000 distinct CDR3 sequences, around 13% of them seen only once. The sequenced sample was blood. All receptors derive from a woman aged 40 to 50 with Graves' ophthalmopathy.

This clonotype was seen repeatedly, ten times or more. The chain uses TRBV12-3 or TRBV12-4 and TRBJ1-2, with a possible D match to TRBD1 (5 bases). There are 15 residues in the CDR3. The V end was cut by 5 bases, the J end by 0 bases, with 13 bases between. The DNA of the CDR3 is TGTGCCAGCAGTCCCCTCAGGGTAGCTAACTATGGCTACACCTTC. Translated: CASSPLRVANYGYTF.

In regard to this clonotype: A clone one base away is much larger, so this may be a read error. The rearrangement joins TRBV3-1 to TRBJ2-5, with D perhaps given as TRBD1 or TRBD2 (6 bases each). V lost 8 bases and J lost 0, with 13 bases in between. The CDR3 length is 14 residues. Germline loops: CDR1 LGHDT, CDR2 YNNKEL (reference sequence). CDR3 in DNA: TGTGCCAGCGGCGGGACACTGTACCAAGAGACCCAGTACTTC. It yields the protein CASGGTLYQETQYF.

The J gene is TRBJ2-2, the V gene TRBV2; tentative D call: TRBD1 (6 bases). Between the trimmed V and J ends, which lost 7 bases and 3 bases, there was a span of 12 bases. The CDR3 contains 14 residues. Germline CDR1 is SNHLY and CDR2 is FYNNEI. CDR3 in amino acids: CASNEQGYTGELFF. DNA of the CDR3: TGTGCCAGCAATGAGCAGGGGTACACCGGGGAGCTGTTTTTT.

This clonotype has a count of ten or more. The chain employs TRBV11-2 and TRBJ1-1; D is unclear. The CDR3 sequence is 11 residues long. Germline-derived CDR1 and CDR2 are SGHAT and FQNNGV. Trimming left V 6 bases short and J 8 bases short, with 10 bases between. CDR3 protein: CASRTGVEAFF. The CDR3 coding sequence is TGTGCCAGCAGGACCGGGGTGGAAGCTTTCTTT. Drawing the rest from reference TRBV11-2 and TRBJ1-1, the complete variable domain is EAGVAQSPRYKIIEKRQSVAFWCNPISGHATLYWYQQILGQGPKLLIQFQNNGVVDDSQLPKDRFSAERLKGVDSTLKIQPAKLEDSAVYLCASRTGVEAFFGQGTRLTVV.